Shown below are 9 T cell receptor beta chains from a single sample sequenced in a study of shared clonotypes between healthy human individuals. Repertoires were generated with immunoSEQ multiplex PCR, while TCRdb's copy carries only in-frame clones and drops some. The table includes millions of clones, roughly 93% detected once. Sample: naive CD4+ T cells from PBMCs. As for subset: CD45RA+ positively selected. Receptors were obtained from a man between 18 and 35 years old in good health. Some clones in this sample may be carry-over from other donors' samples.

CDR3 nucleotide sequence: TGTGCCAGCAGCGTACCAGGAGGGCGTTACAATGAGCAGTTCTTC. Translation gives CASSVPGGRYNEQFF. The chain couples TRBV9 to TRBJ2-1; D is perhaps TRBD2 (6 bases). The CDR3 has 15 residues. CDR1 and CDR2 (germline): SGDLS, YYNGEE. Trimming cost V 1 base and J 4 bases, with 12 bases left between them.

The genes are TRBV5-1 and TRBJ2-7, with 10 positions matching TRBD1. The trim removed 4 bases at V and 0 bases at J, leaving 4 bases unmatched. Germline V CDR1 and CDR2: SGHRS, YFSETQ. The CDR3 sequence is 15 residues long. The CDR3 coding sequence is TGCGCCAGCAGCGTGGACAGGGGGAACTCCTACGAGCAGTACTTC. Its translation is CASSVDRGNSYEQYF.

This chain connects TRBV7-8 to TRBJ2-7, with 7 bases lining up with TRBD2. Germline loops: CDR1 SGHVS, CDR2 FQNEAQ. The length of the CDR3 is 16 residues. V lost 0 bases to trimming and J lost 2 bases; unmatched junction nucleotides: 7. CDR3 DNA sequence: TGTGCCAGCAGCTTAGCCGGACCTAGCGGACCCTACGAGCAGTACTTC. It codes for CASSLAGPSGPYEQYF.

The chain has TRBV28 and TRBJ2-1; 8 bases align to TRBD1. J gave up 3 bases and V 3 bases, and 13 bases lay outside the gene matches. The CDR3 spans 18 residues. CDR1 and CDR2 (germline): MDHEN, SYDVKM. CDR3: CASSLIRTGTIGYNEQFF. The CDR3, as DNA: TGTGCCAGCAGTTTGATAAGGACAGGGACAATCGGCTACAATGAGCAGTTCTTC.

With regard to this clone: The junction differs from germline at one of its ends, possibly a read error. The rearrangement joins TRBV6-6 to TRBJ1-1; 11 nucleotides align to TRBD1. The CDR3 totals 14 residues. Looked up from germline, CDR1 is MNHNY and CDR2 is SVGAGI (reference sequence). CDR3 nucleotides: TGTGCCAGCAGTCTCCTGGGGGGACAGGGGGAAGAAGGCTTT. Its translation is CASSLLGGQGEEGF.

The chain has TRBV28 and TRBJ1-1; D is perhaps TRBD1 (6 bases). The length of the CDR3 is 15 residues. V shed 6 bases and J shed 1 base, with 15 bases lying between them. Per germline, CDR1 MDHEN and CDR2 SYDVKM. The CDR3 nucleotides are TGTGCCAGCAGCCGCACAGGGAGCACGAACACTGAAGCTTTCTTT. Translating gives CASSRTGSTNTEAFF.

The J gene is TRBJ1-3, the V gene TRBV27; D is perhaps TRBD1 (5 bases). The length of the CDR3 is 18 residues. CDR1 is MNHEY and CDR2 is SMNVEV in the germline V gene (reference sequence). Trimming shortened V by 3 bases and J by 2 bases, and 20 bases separated the two germline ends. CDR3 coding DNA: TGTGCCAGCAGTTTCGGGTGGTTGGGGGAGCGCGCTGGAAACACCATATATTTT. Its translation is CASSFGWLGERAGNTIYF.

The chain couples TRBV7-9 to TRBJ2-3; no clear D. Germline CDR1 reads SEHNR; CDR2 reads FQNEAQ (reference sequence). The CDR3 is 14 amino acids. Trimming removed 1 base at V and 4 bases at J, with 9 bases between. In DNA, the CDR3 is TGTGCCAGCAGCTTAGAGAGGCTACCAGATACGCAGTATTTT. Protein sequence: CASSLERLPDTQYF.

The chain uses TRBV11-1 and TRBJ1-1; TRBD1 aligns across 7 bases. V shed 6 bases and J 6 bases; nucleotides not matched to a gene: 10. The CDR3 is 14 residues long. Germline V gene lookup returns CDR1 SGHAT and CDR2 FQDESV (reference sequence). CDR3 sequence: CASSPQGVSPEAFF. The CDR3 DNA reads as TGTGCCAGCAGTCCGCAGGGGGTTTCGCCTGAAGCTTTCTTT.